This T cell receptor (beta chain) was sequenced during a study of shared clonotypes between healthy human individuals. CDR1 SGHAT and CDR2 FQNNGV come from the germline V gene. This CDR3 contains 15 residues. V lost 6 bases and J 0 bases, leaving 11 bases between the germline ends. General study points: Naive subsets, compared against memory subsets, generally had larger estimated richness values.

Positively selected for CCR7, the CD45RO-negative cells used as naive CD8 cells excluded terminally differentiated effector memory CD45RA+ cells. On this clone: Antigen specificity is unknown.

Libraries were prepared by immunoSEQ multiplex PCR; TCRdb keeps only in-frame clonotypes and omits some of them. The data contain around 1.9 million clones, around 93% of them singletons. The chain couples TRBV11-2 to TRBJ1-4; D remains unclear. The specimen sequenced was naive CD8+ T cells from PBMCs. The sequence was obtained from a man aged 18 to 35 in good health. Some clones in this sample may be carry-over from other donors' samples. CDR3 DNA sequence: TGTGCCAGCAGGTGGACGGAAGCAACTAATGAAAAACTGTTTTTT. It encodes CASRWTEATNEKLFF.